Each of the 3 T cell receptor beta chains below was sequenced from the same sample in a study of cytomegalovirus exposure and HLA in healthy donors. PCR primers comprised 60 Vbeta and 13 Jbeta primers. The protocol was immunoSEQ multiplex PCR, while the TCRdb copy is restricted to in-frame clones and leaves out a portion. The profile shows about 140,000 clones, about 80% of them singletons. Sequenced material: PBMCs. Source of these receptors: a man aged 40-49 years in good health and CMV-seropositive.

This chain connects TRBV30 to TRBJ2-1; TRBD2 matches at 8 bases. This CDR3 has 13 amino acids. Germline V gives CDR1 GTSNPN, CDR2 SVGIG (reference sequence). J was trimmed by 6 bases and V by 4 bases; bases with no gene match: 5. This CDR3 is CAWNLAGSNEQFF. The DNA for the CDR3 is TGTGCCTGGAACCTAGCGGGTAGCAATGAGCAGTTCTTC.

The sample holds one count of this clone. The chain uses TRBV4-3 and TRBJ2-7; 9 bases align to TRBD1. V gave up 8 bases and J gave up 7 bases; unmatched junction bases: 9. Germline V gives CDR1 LGHNA, CDR2 YSLEER. This CDR3 has 13 residues. The CDR3 sequence: CASGGQGRKEQYF. The CDR3, as DNA: TGCGCCAGCGGGGGACAGGGCAGGAAAGAGCAGTACTTC.

This clone appeared once. The chain carries TRBV4-3 and TRBJ1-1, with D hard to call. V was clipped by 0 bases and J by 4 bases, with 9 bases between them. Germline V gene data show CDR1 as LGHNA and CDR2 as YSLEER. The CDR3 length is 14 residues. The CDR3 DNA follows: TGCGCCAGCAGCCAAGATCTGGGGAGCACTGAAGCTTTCTTT. Amino acids: CASSQDLGSTEAFF.